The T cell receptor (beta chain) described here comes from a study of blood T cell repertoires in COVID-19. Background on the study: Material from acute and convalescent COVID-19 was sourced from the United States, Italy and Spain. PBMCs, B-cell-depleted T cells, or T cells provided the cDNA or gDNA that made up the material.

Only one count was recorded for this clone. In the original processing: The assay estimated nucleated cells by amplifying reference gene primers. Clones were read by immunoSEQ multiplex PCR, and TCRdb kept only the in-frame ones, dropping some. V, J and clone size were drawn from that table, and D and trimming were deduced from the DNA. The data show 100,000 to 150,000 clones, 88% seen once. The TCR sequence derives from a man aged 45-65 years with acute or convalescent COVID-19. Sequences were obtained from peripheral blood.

CDR3 protein: CASSPPAWPGNTIYF. The CDR3 region has the DNA TGTGCCAGCAGCCCCCCCGCTTGGCCTGGAAACACCATATATTTT. The V and J genes are TRBV11-2 and TRBJ1-3; no clear D gene. This CDR3 comprises 15 residues. CDR1 and CDR2 from the germline V gene are SGHAT and FQNNGV. V lost 5 bases to trimming and J lost 2 bases, with 13 bases between them.